The T cell receptor beta chain under discussion was sequenced for a study of post-analysis software for immune sequencing data. Study conclusions and caveats: A few TRBV segments appeared more often in patients than in controls, and TRBV5-6, TRBV5-1 and TRBV20-1 were among these.

Each TCR beta cDNA library carried unique molecular identifiers. From the PCR reads, TCRdb called clonotypes with MiXCR, one entry per CDR3 protein. This sample has about 260,000 distinct CDR3 sequences, with 35% to 45% found just once. This CDR3 contains 15 residues. Per the germline V gene, CDR1 is MGHRA and CDR2 is YSYEKL. Unmatched junction bases numbered 8, after V lost 0 bases and J lost 8 bases. This clonotype showed up many times. As yet, its antigen is unknown. V usage is TRBV4-1 and J usage is TRBJ2-3; TRBD2 matches 7 bases. This receptor was identified in a girl aged 5 to 17 with multiple sclerosis. The sequenced sample was blood. The CDR3 nucleotides read TGCGCCAGCAGCCAAGACCTAACGGGGGGAGGTACGCAGTATTTT. Protein product: CASSQDLTGGGTQYF.